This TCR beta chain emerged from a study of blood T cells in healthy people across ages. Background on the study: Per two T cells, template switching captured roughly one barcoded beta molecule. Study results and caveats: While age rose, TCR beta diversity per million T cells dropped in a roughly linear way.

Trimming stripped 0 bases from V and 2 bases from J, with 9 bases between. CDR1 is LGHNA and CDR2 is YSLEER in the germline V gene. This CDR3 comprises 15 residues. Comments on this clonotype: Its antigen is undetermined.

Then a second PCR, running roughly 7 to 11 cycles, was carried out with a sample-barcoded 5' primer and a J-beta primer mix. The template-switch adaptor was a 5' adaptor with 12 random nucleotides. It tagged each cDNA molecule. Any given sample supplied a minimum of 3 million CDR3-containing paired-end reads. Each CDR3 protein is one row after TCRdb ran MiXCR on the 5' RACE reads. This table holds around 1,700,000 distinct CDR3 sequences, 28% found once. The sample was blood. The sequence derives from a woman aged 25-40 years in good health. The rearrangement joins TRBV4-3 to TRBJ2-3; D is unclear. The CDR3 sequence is CASSQEVANTDTQYF. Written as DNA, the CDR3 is TGCGCCAGCAGCCAAGAGGTCGCGAACACAGATACGCAGTATTTT.